Below are 30 T cell receptor beta chains sequenced from a single sample in a study of long-term antiretroviral therapy in people with HIV. Survey-level immunoSEQ v3.0 assays were run. The method was immunoSEQ multiplex PCR; TCRdb's version includes in-frame clones alone and lacks a portion of them. The table has fewer than 35,000 clones, 85% seen once. The sequenced sample was unsorted PBMCs, obtained approximately 3.3 years after starting antiretroviral therapy. These receptors were obtained from a man aged 18 to 29 with HIV.

The sample holds one count of this clone. The chain uses TRBV9 and TRBJ2-3; 11 bases map to TRBD2. Germline CDR1 reads SGDLS; CDR2 reads YYNGEE. Losses at the gene ends were 4 bases for V and 5 bases for J; bases not matched to a gene: 15. This CDR3 is 18 amino acids long. CDR3 sequence (DNA): TGTGCCAGCAGCCAAGGACTAGCGGGTCCCTTTTTTGAAGATACGCAGTATTTT. This sequence encodes CASSQGLAGPFFEDTQYF.

The chain has TRBV19 and TRBJ2-2, with TRBD1 as a possible D gene (6 bases). The V and J ends lost 9 bases and 1 base respectively, with 18 bases between them. The CDR3 loop spans 16 amino acids. Germline V gives CDR1 LNHDA, CDR2 SQIVND (reference sequence). CDR3: CASSLPGAVNTGELFF. DNA for the CDR3: TGTGCCAGCTCTCTACCAGGGGCAGTGAACACCGGGGAGCTGTTTTTT.

The gene calls are TRBV5-1 and TRBJ2-5; a possible D gene is TRBD1 (5 bases). Looked up from germline, CDR1 is SGHRS and CDR2 is YFSETQ. CDR3 size: 14 residues. V was shortened by 0 bases and J by 5 bases, with 11 bases between the two germline ends. CDR3 sequence (DNA): TGCGCCAGCAGCTTGGAGGCAGGGATCGAGACCCAGTACTTC. Protein product: CASSLEAGIETQYF.

This chain connects TRBV5-6 to TRBJ1-6; D ambiguous. CDR1 is SGHDT, CDR2 YYEEEE, per germline. This CDR3 is 16 amino acids long. With 7 bases removed from V and 1 base from J, the gap between germline ends came to 15 bases. The CDR3 DNA sequence: TGTGCCAGCTTCGATGGTGTGGAGTCCTATAATTCACCCCTCCACTTT. This gives the protein CASFDGVESYNSPLHF.

The CDR3 here is CASSLGGVDPWEQYF. CDR3 coding DNA: TGTGCCAGCAGCTTAGGAGGCGTAGATCCCTGGGAGCAGTACTTC. The V call is TRBV7-6, the J call TRBJ2-7; D unclear. CDR3 length: 15 amino acids. V lost 1 base to trimming and J lost 7 bases, with 17 bases between them. Germline V CDR1 and CDR2: SGHVS, FNYEAQ.

This chain links TRBV7-9 with TRBJ1-4; D is unclear. The ends were cut back, 3 bases at V and 5 bases at J, with 10 bases in the middle. Germline V CDR1 and CDR2: SEHNR, FQNEAQ (reference sequence). The CDR3 contains 14 residues. The CDR3 sequence: CASSLDGGNEKLFF. DNA for the CDR3: TGTGCCAGCAGCTTGGACGGAGGGAATGAAAAACTGTTTTTT.

The chain carries TRBV7-6 and TRBJ1-2; 7 bases are shared with TRBD1. The germline V gene has CDR1 SGHVS and CDR2 FNYEAQ. Trimming removed 4 bases from V and 7 bases from J; junction bases left unmatched: 9. This CDR3 has 14 residues. The CDR3 region has the DNA TGTGCCAGCAGCTCCGGACAGGCGCCCGCTGGCTACACCTTC. Encoded protein: CASSSGQAPAGYTF. Based on the CDR3 plus reference TRBV7-6 and TRBJ1-2, the full variable domain is GAGVSQSPRYKVTKRGQDVALRCDPISGHVSLYWYRQALGQGPEFLTYFNYEAQQDKSGLPNDRFSAERPEGSISTLTIQRTEQRDSAMYRCASSSGQAPAGYTFGSGTRLTVV.

This clone was recorded once. V and J are TRBV18 and TRBJ1-2; 8 bases are shared with TRBD1. The CDR3 spans 15 residues. Trimming cost V 3 bases and J 6 bases; bases outside gene matches: 9. Germline values: CDR1 KGHSH, CDR2 LQKENI. In nucleotides, the CDR3 is TGTGCCAGCTCACCGCCCGACAGGGGAAGGCATGGCTACACCTTC. This encodes CASSPPDRGRHGYTF.

The chain uses TRBV7-2 and TRBJ2-7; perhaps D is TRBD1 or TRBD2 (5 bases each). The V gene's germline CDR1 is SGHTA and CDR2 FQGNSA. V shed 0 bases and J shed 2 bases, with 11 bases lying between them. This CDR3 has 15 amino acids. CDR3 DNA sequence: TGTGCCAGCAGCTTAGCCCGGGACGGGGCCTACGAGCAGTACTTC. It codes for CASSLARDGAYEQYF. Variable domain in full (rest from reference TRBV7-2 and TRBJ2-7): GAGVSQSPSNKVTEKGKDVELRCDPISGHTALYWYRQSLGQGLEFLIYFQGNSAPDKSGLPSDRFSAERTGGSVSTLTIQRTQQEDSAVYLCASSLARDGAYEQYFGPGTRLTVT.

This clone was found once. The chain is built from TRBV10-3 and TRBJ2-1; 8 bases map to TRBD1. Germline V gene lookup returns CDR1 ENHRY and CDR2 SYGVKD. The CDR3 extends over 15 amino acids. The ends lost 3 bases at V and 0 bases at J; junction bases unmatched: 1. The CDR3 DNA is TGTGCCATCAGTGAAACAGGGGGCTCCTACAATGAGCAGTTCTTC. Protein product: CAISETGGSYNEQFF.

The chain's CDR3 is CASSLQAATNYGYTF. CDR3 in DNA: TGTGCCAGCAGCTTACAGGCAGCAACCAACTATGGCTACACCTTC. The chain combines TRBV7-9 with TRBJ1-2; D is undetermined. CDR3 length: 15 residues. Trimming removed 2 bases from V and 2 bases from J, with 12 bases in between. Germline CDR1 is SEHNR and CDR2 is FQNEAQ (reference sequence).

The rearrangement links TRBV28 to TRBJ1-2, with 8 bases fitting TRBD1. The ends lost 5 bases at V and 5 bases at J; junction bases unmatched: 7. This CDR3 is 14 amino acids long. From germline, CDR1 is MDHEN and CDR2 SYDVKM. The CDR3 region has the DNA TGTGCCAGCAGTCCCGGACAGGGAACATATGGCTACACCTTC. Amino acids: CASSPGQGTYGYTF.

The V gene is TRBV5-1, the J gene TRBJ2-7; 8 bases map to TRBD1. This CDR3 comprises 15 residues. In germline, CDR1 is SGHRS, CDR2 YFSETQ. The V gene end was trimmed by 4 bases and the J gene end by 5 bases; junction bases not matched to a gene: 11. CDR3 sequence reads: CASSAWTGPPNEQYF. The CDR3 DNA reads as TGCGCCAGCAGCGCCTGGACAGGGCCTCCTAACGAGCAGTACTTC. Full variable domain (outside the CDR3, taken from reference TRBV5-1 and TRBJ2-7): KAGVTQTPRYLIKTRGQQVTLSCSPISGHRSVSWYQQTPGQGLQFLFEYFSETQRNKGNFPGRFSGRQFSNSRSEMNVSTLELGDSALYLCASSAWTGPPNEQYFGPGTRLTVT.

The chain has TRBV7-9 and TRBJ2-7; the D is unclear. Germline V gene sequence: CDR1 SEHNR, CDR2 FQNEAQ (reference sequence). The V and J ends lost 1 base and 4 bases respectively, with 5 bases between them. CDR3 length: 12 residues. CDR3 DNA sequence: TGTGCCAGCAGCTTAGTGGCGTACGAGCAGTACTTC. This translates into CASSLVAYEQYF.

Only a few counts were recorded for this clone. The DNA for the CDR3 is TGTGCCAGCAGCGTGTCGCGGAGCGCCTACGAGCAGTACTTC. This gives the protein CASSVSRSAYEQYF. The chain employs TRBV9 and TRBJ2-7; no definite D call. Germline assignment: CDR1 SGDLS and CDR2 YYNGEE. V was shortened by 2 bases and J by 2 bases, with 11 bases between the two germline ends. CDR3 length: 14 amino acids.

This clone came up once. V and J are TRBV19 and TRBJ2-7; D not certain. The CDR3 loop spans 13 amino acids. Germline V CDR1 and CDR2: LNHDA, SQIVND (reference sequence). V dropped 4 bases and J dropped 1 base, with 8 bases sitting between them. The CDR3 coding sequence is TGTGCCAGTAGTAGGATGGATTCCTACGAGCAGTACTTC. Amino acid sequence: CASSRMDSYEQYF.

The chain links TRBV5-1 to TRBJ1-1, with 8 positions matching TRBD1. The CDR3 is made up of 14 amino acids. V shed 2 bases, J shed 5 bases, and the junction held 5 bases outside the gene matches. Germline CDR1 and CDR2: SGHRS and YFSETQ. The chain's CDR3 is CASSLRQGRTEAFF. The CDR3 nucleotides read TGCGCCAGCAGCTTACGACAGGGGAGAACTGAAGCTTTCTTT. The whole variable domain, filled in from reference TRBV5-1 and TRBJ1-1, reads KAGVTQTPRYLIKTRGQQVTLSCSPISGHRSVSWYQQTPGQGLQFLFEYFSETQRNKGNFPGRFSGRQFSNSRSEMNVSTLELGDSALYLCASSLRQGRTEAFFGQGTRLTVV.

This rearrangement joins TRBV27 to TRBJ2-1, with 9 bases aligning to TRBD1. With 6 bases clipped from V and 7 bases from J, the junction kept 10 bases outside the gene matches. The CDR3 totals 15 residues. Germline V gives CDR1 MNHEY, CDR2 SMNVEV (reference sequence). CDR3 DNA sequence: TGTGCCAGCAGACTCCAGGACAGGGGCCGGAATGAGCAGTTCTTC. It specifies CASRLQDRGRNEQFF.

The chain carries TRBV5-1 and TRBJ1-4, with D possibly TRBD1 on 5 matching bases. This CDR3 has 14 amino acids. The V end was cut by 4 bases, the J end by 4 bases, with 11 bases between. CDR1 is SGHRS, CDR2 YFSETQ, per germline. CDR3 coding DNA: TGCGCCAGCAGCGGACGACAGAGTAATGAAAAACTGTTTTTT. This gives the protein CASSGRQSNEKLFF. The full variable domain, rest sourced from reference TRBV5-1 and TRBJ1-4, is KAGVTQTPRYLIKTRGQQVTLSCSPISGHRSVSWYQQTPGQGLQFLFEYFSETQRNKGNFPGRFSGRQFSNSRSEMNVSTLELGDSALYLCASSGRQSNEKLFFGSGTQLSVL.

The CDR3 spells CASHTSTEAFF. The CDR3 DNA is TGTGCCAGTCACACGAGTACTGAAGCTTTCTTT. The chain uses TRBV27 and TRBJ1-1, with unresolved D. Germline V lookup: CDR1 MNHEY, CDR2 SMNVEV (reference sequence). V shed 9 bases and J shed 5 bases, with 10 bases lying between them. The CDR3 runs 11 residues.

The CDR3 nucleotides read TGTGCCAGCAGTCCTAGTTCCCTTACAGATACGCAGTATTTT. It codes for CASSPSSLTDTQYF. The gene calls are TRBV28 and TRBJ2-3; D not resolved. The CDR3 has 14 residues. Per the germline V gene, CDR1 is MDHEN and CDR2 is SYDVKM. Trimming pared 5 bases from V and 3 bases from J, leaving 12 bases between.

This rearrangement joins TRBV11-3 to TRBJ2-1; 11 bases are a match to TRBD2. The V gene end was trimmed by 1 base and the J gene end by 5 bases; junction bases not matched to a gene: 4. Germline-derived CDR1 and CDR2 are SGHNT and YENEEA. The CDR3 length is 16 residues. Written as DNA, the CDR3 is TGTGCCAGCAGCTTAGGGGGACTAGCGGCAAACAATGAGCAGTTCTTC. Translated: CASSLGGLAANNEQFF. Full variable domain (rest looked up from reference TRBV11-3 and TRBJ2-1): EAGVVQSPRYKIIEKKQPVAFWCNPISGHNTLYWYLQNLGQGPELLIRYENEEAVDDSQLPKDRFSAERLKGVDSTLKIQPAELGDSAVYLCASSLGGLAANNEQFFGPGTRLTVL.

The V call is TRBV11-3, the J call TRBJ2-3; 7 bases agree with TRBD1. Germline CDR1 is SGHNT and CDR2 is YENEEA. V lost 5 bases, J lost 3 bases, and 5 bases stayed unmatched. This CDR3 has 14 amino acids. CDR3 nucleotide sequence: TGTGCCAGCAGCCTGCGACAGGGAACAGATACGCAGTATTTT. The encoded protein is CASSLRQGTDTQYF.

The chain uses TRBV5-4 and TRBJ2-7; 10 bases line up with TRBD1. With 2 bases clipped from V and 2 bases from J, the junction kept 13 bases outside the gene matches. Looked up from germline, CDR1 is SGHNT and CDR2 is YYREEE (reference sequence). The CDR3 runs 18 residues. CDR3 nucleotide sequence: TGTGCCAGCAGCTTTTTAACCGCCGGGACAGGGGTCCCCTACGAGCAGTACTTC. This sequence encodes CASSFLTAGTGVPYEQYF.

The chain recombines TRBV5-1 with TRBJ1-5; 7 bases match TRBD1. Trimming at V came to 3 bases and at J to 0 bases, leaving 3 bases not matched to a gene. This CDR3 spans 15 amino acids. Looked up from germline, CDR1 is SGHRS and CDR2 is YFSETQ. The CDR3 is CASSYGTDSNQPQHF. CDR3 bases: TGCGCCAGCAGCTACGGGACAGATAGCAATCAGCCCCAGCATTTT.

This clone was counted a few times. V usage is TRBV6-6 and J usage is TRBJ1-2; no reliable D call. This CDR3 spans 13 amino acids. Trimming took 5 bases from V and 5 from J, leaving 12 bases between them. Germline CDR1 reads MNHNY; CDR2 reads SVGAGI (reference sequence). CDR3 bases: TGTGCCAGCAGTCCCGACATGCGGTATGGCTACACCTTC. This encodes CASSPDMRYGYTF.

CDR3 protein: CASSRTPNTEAFF. Written as DNA, the CDR3 is TGTGCCAGCAGTAGGACACCCAACACTGAAGCTTTCTTT. This rearrangement joins TRBV5-5 to TRBJ1-1, with D tentatively TRBD1 (5 bases). The ends were cut back, 5 bases at V and 2 bases at J, with 10 bases in the middle. CDR3 length equals 13 residues. Germline loops: CDR1 SGHKS, CDR2 YYEKEE (reference sequence).

This clone was seen only a few times. The CDR3 region is CASEGPPGEQYF. CDR3 in DNA: TGTGCCAGCGAAGGCCCCCCGGGGGAGCAGTACTTC. V usage is TRBV6-1 and J usage is TRBJ2-4; D is perhaps TRBD2 (6 bases). Per the germline V gene, CDR1 is MNHNS and CDR2 is SASEGT. The V end was cut by 8 bases, the J end by 13 bases, with 18 bases between. This CDR3 comprises 12 residues.

The J gene is TRBJ2-4, the V gene TRBV4-3; D is possibly TRBD1 or TRBD2 (5 bases each). The length of the CDR3 is 14 residues. The germline gives CDR1 LGHNA, CDR2 YSLEER. Trimming took off 4 bases at V and 1 base at J, with 8 bases between the two ends. DNA for the CDR3: TGCGCCAGCAGCCGGGACGTTGCCAAAAACATTCAGTACTTC. This codes for CASSRDVAKNIQYF.

The rearrangement links TRBV27 to TRBJ2-1; D is undetermined. From germline, CDR1 is MNHEY and CDR2 SMNVEV (reference sequence). The V end lost 3 bases, the J end lost 7 bases, and 16 bases lay between the germline ends. CDR3 length: 15 residues. The chain's CDR3 is CASSFLDDNDNEQFF. In DNA, the CDR3 is TGTGCCAGCAGTTTTTTAGACGACAATGATAATGAGCAGTTCTTC.